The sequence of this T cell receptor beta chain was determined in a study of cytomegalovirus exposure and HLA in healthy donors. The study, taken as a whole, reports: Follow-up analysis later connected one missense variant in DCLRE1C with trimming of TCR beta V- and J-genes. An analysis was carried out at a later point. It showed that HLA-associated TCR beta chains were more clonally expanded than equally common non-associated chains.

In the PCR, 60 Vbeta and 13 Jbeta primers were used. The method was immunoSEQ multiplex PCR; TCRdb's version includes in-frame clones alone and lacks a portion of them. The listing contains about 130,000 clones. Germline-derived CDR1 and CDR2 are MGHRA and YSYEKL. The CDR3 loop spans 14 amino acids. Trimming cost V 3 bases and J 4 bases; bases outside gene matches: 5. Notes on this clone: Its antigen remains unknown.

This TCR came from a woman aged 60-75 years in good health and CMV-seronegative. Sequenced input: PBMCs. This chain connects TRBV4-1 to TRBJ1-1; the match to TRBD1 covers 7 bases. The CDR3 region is CASSQLQGSTEAFF. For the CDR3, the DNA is TGCGCCAGCAGCCAGCTACAGGGGAGCACTGAAGCTTTCTTT.